The source of this T cell receptor (beta chain) is a study of blood T cell repertoires in COVID-19. Germline V gene sequence: CDR1 SGHRS, CDR2 YFSETQ. The CDR3 is 14 amino acids. V shed 4 bases and J 6 bases; nucleotides not matched to a gene: 5. Using immunoSEQ multiplex PCR, the repertoire was profiled, and TCRdb retains in-frame clones only, with some absent. The table includes approximately 76,000 clones, 86% detected once. The chain uses TRBV5-1 and TRBJ2-2; TRBD1 agrees at 8 bases. The sequenced material came from peripheral blood. This receptor was identified in a man older than 75 in a cohort sampled during active COVID-19. The CDR3 loop reads CASSLAGGAGELFF. CDR3 coding DNA: TGCGCCAGCAGCCTCGCAGGGGGCGCCGGGGAGCTGTTTTTT.